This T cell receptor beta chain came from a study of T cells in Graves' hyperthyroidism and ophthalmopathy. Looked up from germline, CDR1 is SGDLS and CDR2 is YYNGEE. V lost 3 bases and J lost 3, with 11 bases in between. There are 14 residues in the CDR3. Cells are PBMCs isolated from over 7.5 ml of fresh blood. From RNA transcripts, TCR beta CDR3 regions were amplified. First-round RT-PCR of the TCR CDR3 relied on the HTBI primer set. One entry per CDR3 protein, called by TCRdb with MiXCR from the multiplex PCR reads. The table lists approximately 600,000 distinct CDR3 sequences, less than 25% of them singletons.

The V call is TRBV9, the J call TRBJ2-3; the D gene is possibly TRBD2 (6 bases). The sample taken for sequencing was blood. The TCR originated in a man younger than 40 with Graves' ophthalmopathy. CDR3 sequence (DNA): TGTGCCAGCAGCGAGTACGCGGGGACAGATACGCAGTATTTT. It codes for CASSEYAGTDTQYF.